This is a list of T cell receptor beta chains from one sample in a study of control samples from healthy donors and cancer patients. The protocol was immunoSEQ multiplex PCR, while the TCRdb copy is restricted to in-frame clones and leaves out a portion. The sample records 120,000 or so clones, over 80% being singletons. The specimen was PBMCs. These receptors were obtained from a man older than 75 with head and neck cancer. Each CDR3 is given with its conserved first and last residue. Fields, in order: clone size, V gene, J gene, CDR3 protein. Clone size is shown for a subset of rows, as once, few, many or a class of expanded clone.

>NA|TRBV18|TRBJ2-5
CASSPRGLVGETQYF
>once|TRBV6-5|TRBJ2-2
CASTQGSLRTGELFF
>once|TRBV6-4|TRBJ2-7
CASPPTSGVYEQYF
>NA|TRBV7-2|TRBJ2-7
CASSSTGGSGEQYF
>NA|TRBV7-9|TRBJ1-6
CASSLATGASSYNSPLHF
>few|TRBV30|TRBJ2-3
CAWSVTLAGAGYTDTQYF
>NA|TRBV6-5|TRBJ1-1
CASRRGTNTEAFF
>NA|TRBV14|TRBJ1-2
CASSQVGGPYGYTF
>once|TRBV2|TRBJ2-5
CASSGTTFWETQYF
>NA|TRBV19|TRBJ2-2
CASLAGGGFGELFF
>NA|TRBV4-3|TRBJ2-7
CASSRTGTPYEQYF
>NA|TRBV10-3|TRBJ2-7
CAINDRGQSYEQYF
>NA|TRBV6-4|TRBJ2-3
CASKVLAGGTDTQYF
>NA|TRBV5-1|TRBJ2-3
CASSLAGAGGPRDTQYF
>NA|TRBV20-1|TRBJ2-1
CSVIRDIVQFF
>NA|TRBV20-1|TRBJ2-7
CSASSASGISEQYF
>NA|TRBV11-2|TRBJ1-1
CASSNSGGRTEAFF
>NA|TRBV9|TRBJ1-2
CASSATGVEGYTF
>NA|TRBV3-1/TRBV3-2|TRBJ1-6
CASSQEHQGVVPGKSPLHF
>NA|TRBV11-2|TRBJ1-1
CATSQRYTEAFF
>NA|TRBV6-2/TRBV6-3|TRBJ2-3
CASSQGGLGTDTQYF
>NA|TRBV30|TRBJ1-1
CAWAGDRITEAFF
>NA|TRBV6-5|TRBJ1-5
CASRAGQYSNQPQHF
>NA|TRBV5-4|TRBJ1-6
CASSLGSSYNSPLHF
>NA|TRBV29-1|TRBJ2-7
CSVEFSRGAEQYF
>NA|TRBV5-1|TRBJ2-5
CASSSGGQAPRETQYF
>NA|TRBV6-5|TRBJ2-1
CASTPAGGRYEQFF
>NA|TRBV6-5|TRBJ2-7
CASRLIRAGGGEQYF
>NA|TRBV20-1|TRBJ2-7
CSADTAGEQYF
>once|TRBV19|TRBJ2-7
CASSTGLRLPMEQYF
>NA|TRBV10-3|TRBJ2-3
CAISEGPIDDTQYF
>NA|TRBV6-2/TRBV6-3|TRBJ1-5
CASSYRRGGSNQPQHF
>NA|TRBV12-2|TRBJ1-5
CASRLALSPFRSNQPQHF
>NA|TRBV5-5|TRBJ1-4
CASSPWGGFEKLFF
>NA|TRBV12-3/TRBV12-4|TRBJ2-1
CATALDTYNEQFF
>NA|TRBV4-2|TRBJ2-2
CASSQLGGLAGYTGELFF
>few|TRBV9|TRBJ2-3
CASSVEWTSGESTDTQYF
>NA|TRBV5-4|TRBJ2-3
CASSPDRGTQYF
>NA|TRBV3-1/TRBV3-2|TRBJ2-3
CASSRRSPGGTDTQYF
>NA|TRBV7-9|TRBJ1-2
CASSLDPRGRGSYGYTF
>NA|TRBV5-1|TRBJ2-3
CASSLEGPPRADTQYF
>NA|TRBV5-4|TRBJ2-2
CASSGQGKETSTGELFF
>NA|TRBV5-1|TRBJ2-2
CASSPAAGGDTGELFF
>NA|TRBV3-1/TRBV3-2|TRBJ1-1
CASSQLDRGENTEAFF
>NA|TRBV5-4|TRBJ2-1
CASSLFDGGLRNEQFF
>NA|TRBV12-3/TRBV12-4|TRBJ1-5
CASSLSQPPQHF
>once|TRBV6-6|TRBJ1-5
CASSGRALNQPQHF
>NA|TRBV30|TRBJ1-5
CAWRGDSSDQPQHF
>NA|TRBV5-1|TRBJ2-1
CASSLQAGDYNEQFF